The TCR beta chain under discussion was sequenced for a study of shared clonotypes between healthy human individuals. The table came from immunoSEQ multiplex PCR; TCRdb's copy has only in-frame clones and leaves some out. This sample has 2.5 million or so clones, with 85% to 95% found just once. CDR3 length equals 16 residues. Trimming took 0 bases from V and 0 from J, leaving 9 bases between them. Germline V gene lookup returns CDR1 SGHRS and CDR2 YFSETQ. There were only Caucasian adults among the donors, and all lived in Nashville, Tennessee. The sequencing sample was made of naive CD4+ T cells sorted from blood. The subset denotes: CD45RA+ positively selected. V gene TRBV5-1 combines with J gene TRBJ1-4; no clear D. The clonotype originates from a man aged 18-30 years in good health. For the CDR3, the DNA is TGCGCCAGCAGCTTGGAGGGCACAACAACTAATGAAAAACTGTTTTTT. Amino acids: CASSLEGTTTNEKLFF.